The sequence of this T cell receptor (beta chain) was determined in a study of OX40 agonist ivuxolimab in advanced cancers. Overall study context: While on treatment, patients had intravenous ivuxolimab at 0.01 to 10 mg/kg every 2 weeks.

Note on this clone: This sample includes further DNA sequences coding for the same CDR3.

Sequencing was performed with immunoSEQ multiplex PCR; in TCRdb, only in-frame clones are kept and a portion is missing. The sample has roughly 62,000 clones; 84% are singletons. This clonotype was obtained from an adult with an advanced solid tumor such as melanoma, head and neck, liver or kidney cancer. This sample comprised CD4+ or CD8+ T cells sorted from blood, obtained in a trial of the OX40 agonist ivuxolimab.

The CDR3 region is CSARGGNEQFF. The CDR3 DNA follows: TGCAGTGCTAGAGGGGGGAATGAGCAGTTCTTC. V usage is TRBV20-1 and J usage is TRBJ2-1; D assignment may be TRBD1 or TRBD2 (5 bases each). CDR1 and CDR2 (germline): DFQATT, SNEGSKA (reference sequence). V lost 1 base to trimming and J lost 7 bases, with 5 bases between them. The CDR3 consists of 11 residues.